Presented here are 20 T cell receptor beta chains from one specimen sequenced in a study of cytotoxic CD8 clonotypes in ibrutinib-treated CLL. TCRdb's table, derived via immunoSEQ multiplex PCR, lists solely in-frame clones and lacks some. The sample shows about 180,000 clones, approximately 80% of them seen only once. The starting material was PBMCs, obtained after 24 months of ibrutinib treatment. The receptor source for this set is a human donor with chronic lymphocytic leukemia.

This clone was seen only a few times. The chain joins TRBV5-1 to TRBJ1-5; 7 bases map to TRBD1. J was trimmed by 4 bases and V by 3 bases; bases with no gene match: 4. This CDR3 spans 14 amino acids. Germline-derived CDR1 and CDR2 are SGHRS and YFSETQ. The CDR3 protein is CASSWDSLNQPQHF. CDR3 in DNA: TGCGCCAGCAGCTGGGACAGCTTGAATCAGCCCCAGCATTTT.

V gene TRBV9 combines with J gene TRBJ2-3; 8 bases are a match to TRBD2. Per germline, CDR1 SGDLS and CDR2 YYNGEE. The CDR3 is made up of 15 amino acids. J gave up 5 bases and V 0 bases, and 5 bases lay outside the gene matches. CDR3 sequence reads: CASSVAGGLGDTQYF. The CDR3 region has the DNA TGTGCCAGCAGCGTAGCGGGGGGGCTAGGAGATACGCAGTATTTT.

This chain uses TRBV11-2 with TRBJ1-2; a weak D match, TRBD1 (5 bases). CDR1 is SGHAT, CDR2 FQNNGV, per germline. The CDR3 extends over 14 amino acids. V lost 5 bases and J 8 bases, leaving 18 bases between the germline ends. The CDR3 DNA reads as TGTGCCAGCAGCGCCACCGGGACGTCGTTCGGCTACACCTTC. This codes for CASSATGTSFGYTF.

This clone was seen only a few times. The chain combines TRBV9 with TRBJ2-1, with a weak D call TRBD2 (5 bases). Per the germline V gene, CDR1 is SGDLS and CDR2 is YYNGEE. Trimming pared 0 bases from V and 9 bases from J, leaving 16 bases between. There are 15 residues in the CDR3. In DNA, the CDR3 is TGTGCCAGCAGCGTAGACGCGGGTGTTTTGGGTGAGCAGTTCTTC. It codes for CASSVDAGVLGEQFF.

This rearrangement joins TRBV19 to TRBJ1-1; D is undetermined. Germline V gene sequence: CDR1 LNHDA, CDR2 SQIVND (reference sequence). Trimming cost V 7 bases and J 4 bases, with 7 bases left between them. The CDR3 runs 11 residues. The CDR3 DNA reads TGTGCCAGTAAGGTCAGCACTGAAGCTTTCTTT. This codes for CASKVSTEAFF.

V is TRBV7-2 and J is TRBJ2-7; perhaps TRBD1 as D (5 bases). This CDR3 is built from 13 residues. CDR1 is SGHTA and CDR2 is FQGNSA in the germline V gene. Trimming removed 5 bases from V and 2 bases from J, with 10 bases in between. The CDR3 coding sequence is TGTGCCAGCAGCACGGACACAACCTACGAGCAGTACTTC. Translated: CASSTDTTYEQYF.

V is TRBV5-6 and J is TRBJ1-5; D is unclear. The V end was cut by 2 bases, the J end by 10 bases, with 13 bases between. Germline CDR1 is SGHDT and CDR2 is YYEEEE. The CDR3 length is 13 residues. CDR3 bases: TGTGCCAGCAGCTTAGGTGGGGTCCAACCCCAGCATTTT. It translates to CASSLGGVQPQHF. The full variable domain, in which reference TRBV5-6 and TRBJ1-5 provide the parts outside the CDR3, is DAGVTQSPTHLIKTRGQQVTLRCSPKSGHDTVSWYQQALGQGPQFIFQYYEEEERQRGNFPDRFSGHQFPNYSSELNVNALLLGDSALYLCASSLGGVQPQHFGDGTRLSIL.

The rearrangement uses TRBV19 and TRBJ1-1; tentative D call: TRBD1 (6 bases). Trimming removed 6 bases from V and 1 base from J, with 15 bases in between. CDR3 size: 15 residues. Per germline, CDR1 LNHDA and CDR2 SQIVND (reference sequence). This CDR3 reads CASRFSQGPNTEAFF. CDR3 nucleotides: TGTGCCAGTAGGTTCAGCCAGGGGCCGAACACTGAAGCTTTCTTT.

This rearrangement joins TRBV9 to TRBJ2-1; D possibly corresponds to TRBD2 (5 bases). V lost 6 bases and J lost 6, with 19 bases in between. The CDR3 is 15 residues long. Germline lookup yields CDR1 SGDLS and CDR2 YYNGEE. Here the CDR3 DNA reads TGTGCCAGCACCCCTTCAGTGCTAGCAGGCAATGAGCAGTTCTTC. This codes for CASTPSVLAGNEQFF.

The chain uses TRBV14 and TRBJ1-2; no clear D. Trimming took off 1 base at V and 8 bases at J, with 11 bases between the two ends. The CDR3 is 13 amino acids. In germline, CDR1 is SGHDN, CDR2 FVKESK. For the CDR3, the DNA is TGTGCCAGCAGCCAAGTTCTACAGCGAGGCTACACCTTC. Translation: CASSQVLQRGYTF.

The genes are TRBV5-1 and TRBJ1-1; D perhaps matches TRBD1 (6 bases). V shed 5 bases and J shed 11 bases, with 19 bases lying between them. The CDR3 loop spans 13 amino acids. Germline V CDR1 and CDR2: SGHRS, YFSETQ. The CDR3 DNA reads as TGCGCCAGCAGGAACTTACAGGGAGCGGACGCTTTCTTT. Its protein product is CASRNLQGADAFF.

The V gene is TRBV5-1, the J gene TRBJ2-1; 7 nucleotides match TRBD1. Germline V CDR1 and CDR2: SGHRS, YFSETQ. V was pared by 4 bases and J by 4 bases, with 2 bases of the junction left unmatched. CDR3 length equals 13 residues. CDR3 loop: CASSPGQYNEQFF. The CDR3 region has the DNA TGCGCCAGCAGCCCGGGACAGTACAATGAGCAGTTCTTC.

V is TRBV2 and J is TRBJ2-1; D might be TRBD2 (6 bases). The germline V gene encodes CDR1 SNHLY and CDR2 FYNNEI. This CDR3 has 12 amino acids. Trimming cost V 7 bases and J 8 bases, with 12 bases left between them. This CDR3 is CASTEWGDEQFF. Here the CDR3 DNA reads TGTGCCAGCACCGAGTGGGGGGATGAGCAGTTCTTC.

This sequence joins TRBV10-2 and TRBJ1-2; the match to TRBD1 covers 8 bases. Germline V gene sequence: CDR1 WSHSY, CDR2 SAAADI. The CDR3 consists of 15 residues. The junction had 7 bases not matched to a gene; V was cut back by 1 base and J by 6 bases. In DNA, the CDR3 is TGCGCCAGCAGTGAGTTTGAGCAGGGGGCGCATGGCTACACCTTC. As protein: CASSEFEQGAHGYTF.

This clone was observed once. V and J are TRBV6-6 and TRBJ2-1, with D unresolved. CDR3 length: 12 residues. V was trimmed by 4 bases and J by 6 bases, leaving 7 bases between them. Looked up from germline, CDR1 is MNHNY and CDR2 is SVGAGI (reference sequence). CDR3 nucleotide sequence: TGTGCCAGCAGTTTTTCGGGCAATGAGCAGTTCTTC. Translation: CASSFSGNEQFF.

The chain combines TRBV10-3 with TRBJ2-6; D gene uncertain. This CDR3 has 12 residues. Germline V lookup: CDR1 ENHRY, CDR2 SYGVKD. The germline V and J ends were trimmed by 10 bases and 4 bases, with 8 bases remaining between them. The CDR3 DNA is TGTGCCACCTCCTGGGGGGCCAACGTCCTGACTTTC. Protein product: CATSWGANVLTF.

The rearrangement joins TRBV5-4 to TRBJ2-1, with 13 bases lining up with TRBD2. The V gene's germline CDR1 is SGHNT and CDR2 YYREEE (reference sequence). This CDR3 has 19 amino acids. V shed 1 base, J shed 4 bases, and the junction held 11 bases outside the gene matches. The CDR3 reads CASSLFVLAGGQGYNEQFF. The CDR3 DNA reads TGTGCCAGCAGCTTGTTTGTACTAGCGGGAGGGCAGGGATACAATGAGCAGTTCTTC.

Only a few counts were recorded for this clone. The chain employs TRBV19 and TRBJ1-3, with TRBD1 as a possible D gene (5 bases). V lost 11 bases, J lost 0 bases, and 14 bases lay in between. Germline CDR1 is LNHDA and CDR2 is SQIVND (reference sequence). This CDR3 region has 14 residues. The CDR3 region is CASSSGDSGNTIYF. The DNA of the CDR3 is TGTGCCTCTTCATCGGGGGACTCTGGAAACACCATATATTTT.

This chain links TRBV18 with TRBJ2-3; a weak D match, TRBD2 (5 bases). Germline loops: CDR1 KGHSH, CDR2 LQKENI. This CDR3 comprises 15 residues. The germline V and J ends were trimmed by 4 bases and 4 bases, with 15 bases remaining between them. CDR3 sequence (DNA): TGTGCCAGCTCACATGGACTCCTGGAGGCAGATACGCAGTATTTT. As protein: CASSHGLLEADTQYF.

This chain links TRBV4-3 with TRBJ2-7; 10 bases fit TRBD2. The CDR3 loop spans 16 amino acids. V lost 0 bases and J lost 5; bases outside the gene matches: 7. The germline V gene has CDR1 LGHNA and CDR2 YSLEER. The CDR3 DNA reads as TGCGCCAGCAGCCAAGATCCGGGGACTAGCGTCCACGAGCAGTACTTC. Translating it yields CASSQDPGTSVHEQYF.